These T cell receptor beta chains were read from a single sample in a study of CD8+CD57+ T cells in acquired aplastic anemia. Via MiXCR, TCRdb re-called the reads, giving one row per CDR3 protein. Of some 280,000 distinct CDR3 sequences listed, around 60% are singletons. The sample was sorted CD4+, CD8+, or CD8+CD57+ T cells (not recorded which) from PBMCs. The receptors originated from a human donor with severe aplastic anemia or a healthy control (not recorded which). Both conserved end residues are part of each CDR3. A D gene is named only where the DNA matches it firmly. Some rows have no size entry. The others give once, few or many, or a class for an expanded clone.

J,V,size,D,CDR3,DNA
TRBJ1-2,TRBV30,many,NA,CAWSGTGIGYTF,TGTGCCTGGAGTGGAACAGGGATTGGCTACACCTTC
TRBJ2-3,TRBV5-1,many,NA,CASSPITGPDTQYF,TGCGCCAGCAGCCCAATTACAGGGCCAGATACGCAGTATTTT
TRBJ2-1,TRBV5-1,few,NA,CASSSRLTIPYNEQFF,TGCGCCAGCAGCTCCCGTCTGACTATTCCATACAATGAGCAGTTCTTC
TRBJ1-5,TRBV10-3,NA,NA,CANQPQHF,TGTGCCAATCAGCCCCAGCATTTT
TRBJ2-7,TRBV7-7,few,TRBD1,CASSLGTGLDEQYF,TGTGCTAGCAGCTTAGGGACAGGGCTCGACGAGCAGTACTTC
TRBJ1-3,TRBV10-3,once,TRBD1,CAIRTQMDRGDTIYF,TGTGCCATCAGGACTCAGATGGACAGGGGCGACACCATATATTTT
TRBJ2-7,TRBV12-3/TRBV12-4,NA,TRBD1,CASRDRSVEQYF,TGTGCCAGCAGGGACAGGTCCGTCGAGCAGTACTTC
TRBJ2-7,TRBV15,many,TRBD1,CATSRDFPGQGPYEQYF,TGTGCCACCAGCAGAGACTTCCCGGGACAGGGACCTTACGAGCAGTACTTC
TRBJ2-1,TRBV12-3/TRBV12-4,NA,TRBD1,CARQGARNEQFF,TGTGCCAGACAGGGGGCGCGGAATGAGCAGTTCTTC
TRBJ1-1,TRBV25-1,many,NA,CASSPPPGDTEAFF,TGTGCCAGCAGTCCCCCCCCGGGGGACACTGAAGCTTTCTTT
TRBJ1-5,TRBV24-1,NA,NA,CATQEDGYQPQHF,TGTGCCACCCAAGAGGATGGGTATCAGCCCCAGCATTTT
TRBJ2-3,TRBV7-9,few,TRBD2,CASSPGTSGPTTQDTQYF,TGTGCCAGCAGCCCCGGGACTAGCGGGCCCACCACACAGGATACGCAGTATTTT
TRBJ2-5,TRBV7-9,NA,TRBD2,CASSAGGTSAETQYF,TGTGCCAGCAGCGCTGGGGGGACTAGCGCGGAGACCCAGTACTTC
TRBJ1-5,TRBV28,NA,NA,CASSLPRQPQHF,TGTGCCAGCAGTTTACCTCGACAGCCCCAGCATTTT
TRBJ2-2,TRBV4-3,many,NA,CASSQDRERTGELFF,TGCGCCAGCAGCCAAGATAGAGAACGCACCGGGGAGCTGTTTTTT
TRBJ2-7,TRBV11-2,NA,NA,CASSLAAYSYEQYF,TGTGCCAGCAGCTTAGCTGCTTACTCCTACGAGCAGTACTTC
TRBJ2-5,TRBV6-5,many,TRBD2,CASSYLIDVAGETQYF,TGTGCCAGCAGTTACCTGATTGACGTAGCGGGGGAGACCCAGTACTTC
TRBJ1-5,TRBV18,NA,NA,CASSYGTPNSGQPQHF,TGTGCCAGCTCCTACGGGACACCCAACTCAGGTCAGCCCCAGCATTTT
TRBJ2-1,TRBV7-9,NA,NA,CASSLLASAPNEQFF,TGTGCCAGCAGCTTATTGGCTAGCGCGCCCAATGAGCAGTTCTTC
TRBJ1-1,TRBV7-6,many,TRBD1,CASSFRQGIGTEAFF,TGTGCCAGCAGCTTCAGACAGGGAATTGGGACTGAAGCTTTCTTT
TRBJ2-3,TRBV10-3,NA,NA,CAISVSDTQYF,TGTGCCATCAGTGTCTCGGATACGCAGTATTTT
TRBJ1-1,TRBV7-9,few,NA,CASSFPQGRNTEAFF,TGTGCCAGCAGCTTCCCACAGGGACGGAACACTGAAGCTTTCTTT
TRBJ2-7,TRBV5-6,many,NA,CASSLPGAPYEQYF,TGTGCCAGCAGCTTGCCCGGGGCCCCCTACGAGCAGTACTTC
TRBJ1-5,TRBV7-8,NA,NA,CASSLGAKQPQHF,TGTGCCAGCAGCTTAGGGGCCAAACAGCCCCAGCATTTT
TRBJ2-1,TRBV7-2,NA,NA,CASSPTSFPYNEQFF,TGTGCCAGCAGCCCCACCTCGTTTCCCTACAATGAGCAGTTCTTC
TRBJ2-7,TRBV10-3,once,NA,CAISLPESSSYEQYF,TGTGCCATCAGTCTCCCGGAATCAAGCTCCTACGAGCAGTACTTC
TRBJ2-5,TRBV2,few,NA,CASNGVGLPQETQYF,TGTGCCAGCAATGGGGTCGGTCTCCCGCAAGAGACCCAGTACTTC
TRBJ2-7,TRBV10-3,NA,NA,CAISEFGQGRTYEQYF,TGTGCCATCAGTGAGTTTGGTCAAGGGAGGACCTACGAGCAGTACTTC
TRBJ1-1,TRBV6-2/TRBV6-3,NA,TRBD1,CASSRGRIGQANTKAFF,TGTGCCAGCAGTCGGGGAAGAATTGGACAGGCGAACACTAAAGCTTTCTTT
TRBJ2-3,TRBV5-1,many,NA,CASSLGGASTDTQYF,TGCGCCAGCAGCTTGGGAGGGGCCAGCACAGATACGCAGTATTTT